Shown below are 12 T cell receptor beta chains from a single sample sequenced in a study of beta chain features in type 1 diabetes. Expressed TCRB transcripts were sequenced after all isolated RNA was converted to cDNA. Some clones are missing from TCRdb's copy, which holds only in-frame ones; the method was immunoSEQ multiplex PCR. This table has some 99,000 clones, 40% appearing once. What was sequenced was stem cell memory CD4+ T cells from blood. These receptors were taken from a woman aged 18-35 years in good health.

The rearrangement joins TRBV27 to TRBJ2-1, with D hard to call. This CDR3 is built from 13 residues. V lost 7 bases and J 4 bases, leaving 11 bases between the germline ends. CDR1 MNHEY and CDR2 SMNVEV come from the germline V gene (reference sequence). CDR3 residues: CASKLDWYNEQFF. In nucleotides, the CDR3 is TGTGCCAGCAAACTCGACTGGTACAATGAGCAGTTCTTC.

The chain is built from TRBV11-2 and TRBJ2-6; TRBD1 aligns across 8 bases. V was clipped by 4 bases and J by 1 base; unmatched bases: 3. The CDR3 sequence is 16 residues long. From germline, CDR1 is SGHAT and CDR2 FQNNGV. CDR3 residues: CASSYRTGSGANVLTF. Written as DNA, the CDR3 is TGTGCCAGCAGCTACAGGACAGGGTCTGGGGCCAACGTCCTGACTTTC.

This clone was recorded a few times. The rearrangement joins TRBV7-8 to TRBJ2-7, with D possibly being TRBD2 (6 bases). The CDR3 totals 15 residues. Trimming took 5 bases from V and 2 from J, leaving 16 bases between them. Germline-derived CDR1 and CDR2 are SGHVS and FQNEAQ. The CDR3 region has the DNA TGTGCCAGCAGCGCATCCGGGACTGCTACCTACGAGCAGTACTTC. Translated, it gives CASSASGTATYEQYF.

The gene calls are TRBV2 and TRBJ1-4; D is uncertain. The germline V gene encodes CDR1 SNHLY and CDR2 FYNNEI. The V end was cut by 5 bases, the J end by 12 bases, with 10 bases between. The CDR3 runs to 11 residues. This CDR3 reads CASSLSRELFF. DNA for the CDR3: TGTGCCAGCAGTTTATCCCGGGAACTGTTTTTT.

The chain recombines TRBV28 with TRBJ2-1; 9 bases are a match to TRBD2. This CDR3 spans 18 amino acids. V gave up 3 bases and J gave up 12 bases; unmatched junction bases: 21. Germline CDR1 reads MDHEN; CDR2 reads SYDVKM. The CDR3 coding sequence is TGTGCCAGCAGTTTTCTTGTGAGACTAGCGGAACCTAGGAAGGTGCAGTTCTTC. Encoded protein: CASSFLVRLAEPRKVQFF.

The V call is TRBV15, the J call TRBJ2-6; maybe TRBD2 (6 bases). The CDR3 contains 18 residues. Trimming stripped 5 bases from V and 0 bases from J, with 17 bases between. Per germline, CDR1 LNHNV and CDR2 YYDKDF (reference sequence). The CDR3 nucleotides read TGTGCCACCAGCGGAAGGGGAGGATTTGACTCTGGGGCCAACGTCCTGACTTTC. It encodes CATSGRGGFDSGANVLTF.

This clone was observed a few times. The J gene is TRBJ1-5, the V gene TRBV5-1; perhaps TRBD1 as D (5 bases). The CDR3 runs 13 residues. CDR1 SGHRS and CDR2 YFSETQ come from the germline V gene. The V end was cut by 1 base, the J end by 7 bases, with 9 bases between. CDR3 sequence reads: CASSLQGGQPQHF. In DNA form, the CDR3 reads TGCGCCAGCAGCTTGCAGGGTGGCCAGCCCCAGCATTTT.

The V and J genes are TRBV5-8 and TRBJ2-1; TRBD2 is a possible D gene (6 bases). The V and J ends lost 4 bases and 9 bases respectively, with 14 bases between them. The germline V gene has CDR1 SGHTS and CDR2 YDEGEE. This CDR3 comprises 13 residues. The CDR3 bases are TGTGCCAGCAGCCACCGGGGGTCGGGTGAGCAGTTCTTC. This gives the protein CASSHRGSGEQFF.

This chain joins TRBV30 and TRBJ1-2, with 8 bases identical to TRBD1. The CDR3 is 12 amino acids. Germline V gene sequence: CDR1 GTSNPN, CDR2 SVGIG (reference sequence). J gave up 8 bases and V 5 bases, and 7 bases lay outside the gene matches. The CDR3 region has the DNA TGTGCCTGGGCCCAGGGGGCGGGCGGCTACACCTTC. It is translated as CAWAQGAGGYTF.

This clone occurred a few times. V is TRBV13 and J is TRBJ2-7; D might be TRBD2 (5 bases). This CDR3 has 14 amino acids. Trimming removed 5 bases at V and 6 bases at J, with 17 bases between. The germline gives CDR1 PRHDT, CDR2 FYEKMQ (reference sequence). CDR3 in amino acids: CASSPTGSGLEQYF. The CDR3 DNA follows: TGTGCCAGCAGCCCGACGGGGAGTGGGCTCGAGCAGTACTTC.

The chain carries TRBV7-8 and TRBJ1-2, with 7 bases aligning to TRBD1. Germline V gene lookup returns CDR1 SGHVS and CDR2 FQNEAQ. This CDR3 contains 13 residues. V shed 3 bases and J 3 bases; nucleotides not matched to a gene: 1. CDR3 in DNA: TGTGCCAGCAGCTTGACAGGGTACTATGGCTACACCTTC. It yields the protein CASSLTGYYGYTF. Full variable domain (remainder filled in from reference TRBV7-8 and TRBJ1-2): GAGVSQSPRYKVAKRGQDVALRCDPISGHVSLFWYQQALGQGPEFLTYFQNEAQLDKSGLPSDRFFAERPEGSVSTLKIQRTQQEDSAVYLCASSLTGYYGYTFGSGTRLTVV.

The chain's CDR3 is CASSGYRGGQPQHF. The CDR3 coding sequence is TGTGCCAGCAGTGGATACAGGGGCGGTCAGCCCCAGCATTTT. The chain employs TRBV27 and TRBJ1-5; 7 bases align to TRBD1. Trimming removed 5 bases from V and 6 bases from J; junction bases left unmatched: 7. CDR1 is MNHEY and CDR2 is SMNVEV in the germline V gene (reference sequence). The CDR3 totals 14 residues.